The entry below describes one T cell receptor (beta chain). The clone's antigen remains unknown. Base qualities are not recorded, but no much larger clone differs from it by a single base. The entry originates in a study of CD4 T cells in relation to SARS-CoV-2 and coronaviruses (dated by TCRdb to 2020 to 2022). Regarding the complete study: HLA restriction was mapped for shared crossreactive spike epitopes using patient-derived lymphoblastoid cell lines. Memory CD4+ T cell crossreactivity between SARS-CoV-2 and common cold coronavirus spike proteins was assessed at the TCR clonotype level in the study. The Adaptive Biotechnologies TCR-sequencing kit was used for samples from three pre-COVID donors and for the naive versus memory experiments, whereas the other data were Illumina-based. A different TCR-beta assay, based on Illumina, was used to sequence expansion assays from other donors in the study.

CD4+ T cells from unexposed donors were collected before the COVID-19 pandemic (2011-2018). Naive and memory CD4+ T cells were separated from cryopreserved PBMCs by CD4 enrichment followed by EasySep naive CD4+ T cell enrichment. The leukapheresis product for the unexposed donors was obtained through commercial purchase. PBMCs were isolated from leukapheresis product or whole blood by Ficoll-Paque PLUS gradient centrifugation. PBMCs were either cryopreserved at -140°C or used fresh in the expansion assay. The QIAamp Micro DNA Kit was used to extract genomic DNA from the CD4+ T cells. Deep-resolution immunoSEQ TCR-beta sequencing was performed on DNA from uncultured naive and memory CD4+ T cells. From the authors' description of their analysis: Preprocessing removed nonproductive sequences and CDR3s not starting with C, not ending with F or W, or shorter than 7 amino acids. Cultured and uncultured naive and memory CD4+ repertoires were searched for CDR3s previously identified as spike- and CEF-reactive. After three terminal residues were trimmed from each end, CDR3 homology was quantified as pairwise Levenshtein distance using the stringdist R package. In TCRdb, the immuneACCESS table is reduced to in-frame sequences with V and J assigned. These tables do not hold every clone; where another copy was compared, an unresolved V gene accounts for under half, and the others remain unexplained. V and J calls and clone size are copied from that table; D and trimming were computed from the DNA. This sample gives about 59,000 clones in total; more than 80% of them show up just once. The top ten constitute about 1.4% of the sample.

V is clipped by 0 bases and J by 0 bases, and the sequence between their germline boundaries is 10 bases long. Measured from the cysteine to the phenylalanine, the CDR3 is 15 residues long. The retained sequence is limited to the CDR3, 45 bases, with the frame set at the first base. As encoded in the germline V gene, CDR1 is SGDLS while CDR2 is YYNGEE. Results the study describes overall, beyond this receptor: Crossreactivity analysis centred on spike protein, so crossreactivity against other viral proteins was not assessed. No donor contributed both pre-pandemic and post-infection samples, which limited tracing the source of pre-existing responses. In about 71% of donors, memory CD4+ clonotypes turned up that crossrecognized SARS-CoV-2 and at least one common cold coronavirus spike. The study was constrained by small numbers of patients and of tested TCRs. Significantly weaker SARS-CoV-2-driven expansion was shown by crossreactive clones than by monoreactive clones, consistent with antigenic imprinting. Sequencing of naive versus memory cells indicated that the assay detects memory recall responses, not primary responses primed during culture.

The sequence was collected from a human donor in good health. Sequencing was carried out using memory CD4+ T cells from PBMCs. The intended sense of this specimen's cell subset or site label: memory (non-naive) CD4+ T cells. Recombination connected TRBV9 to TRBJ2-7; the D gene cannot be named for sure. The CDR3 reads CASSVEPDSSYEQYF. At the DNA level, the sequence is TGTGCCAGCAGCGTAGAGCCCGATAGCTCCTACGAGCAGTACTTC.